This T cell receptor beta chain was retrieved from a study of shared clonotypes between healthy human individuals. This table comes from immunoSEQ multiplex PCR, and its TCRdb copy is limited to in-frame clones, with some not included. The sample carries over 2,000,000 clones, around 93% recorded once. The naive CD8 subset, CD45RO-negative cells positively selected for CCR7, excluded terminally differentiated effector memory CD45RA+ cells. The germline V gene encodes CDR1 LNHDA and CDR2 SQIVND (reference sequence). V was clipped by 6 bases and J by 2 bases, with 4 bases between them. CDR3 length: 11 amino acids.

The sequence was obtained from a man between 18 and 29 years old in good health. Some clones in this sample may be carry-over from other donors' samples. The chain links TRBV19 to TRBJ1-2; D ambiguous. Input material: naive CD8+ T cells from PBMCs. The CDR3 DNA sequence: TGTGCCAGTAGCAGCAACTATGGCTACACCTTC. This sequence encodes CASSSNYGYTF.